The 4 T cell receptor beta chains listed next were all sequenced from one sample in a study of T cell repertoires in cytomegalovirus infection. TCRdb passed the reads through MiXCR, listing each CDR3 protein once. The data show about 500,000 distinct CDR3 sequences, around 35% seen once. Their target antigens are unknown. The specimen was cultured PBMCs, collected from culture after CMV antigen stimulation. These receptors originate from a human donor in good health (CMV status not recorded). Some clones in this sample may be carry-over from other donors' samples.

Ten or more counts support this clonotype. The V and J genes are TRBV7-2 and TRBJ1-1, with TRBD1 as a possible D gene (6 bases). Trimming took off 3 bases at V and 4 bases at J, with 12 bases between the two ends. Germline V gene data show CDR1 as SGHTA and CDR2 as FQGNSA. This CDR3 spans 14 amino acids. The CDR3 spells CASSFGGAVTEAFF. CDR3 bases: TGTGCCAGCAGCTTCGGGGGGGCAGTCACTGAAGCTTTCTTT.

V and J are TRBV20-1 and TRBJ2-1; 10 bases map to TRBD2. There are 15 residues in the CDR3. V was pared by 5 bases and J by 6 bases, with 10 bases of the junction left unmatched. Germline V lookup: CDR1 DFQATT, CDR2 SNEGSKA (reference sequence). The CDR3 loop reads CSALKREGGTNEQFF. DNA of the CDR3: TGCAGTGCTCTGAAGCGGGAGGGCGGCACCAATGAGCAGTTCTTC.

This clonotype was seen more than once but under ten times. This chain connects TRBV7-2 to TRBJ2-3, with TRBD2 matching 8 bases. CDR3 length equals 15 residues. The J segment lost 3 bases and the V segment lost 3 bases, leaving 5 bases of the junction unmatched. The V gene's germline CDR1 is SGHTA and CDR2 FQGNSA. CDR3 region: CASSFQAGETDTQYF. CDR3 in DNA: TGTGCCAGCAGCTTTCAAGCGGGGGAAACAGATACGCAGTATTTT.

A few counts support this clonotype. The chain's CDR3 is CASRPPVGSYEQYF. The CDR3 DNA is TGTGCCAGCAGACCCCCGGTAGGGTCCTACGAGCAGTACTTC. The J gene is TRBJ2-7, the V gene TRBV7-2; D not certain. The germline gives CDR1 SGHTA, CDR2 FQGNSA. With 6 bases removed from V and 1 base from J, the gap between germline ends came to 13 bases. This CDR3 is 14 amino acids long. The full variable domain, with the rest looked up from reference TRBV7-2 and TRBJ2-7, is GAGVSQSPSNKVTEKGKDVELRCDPISGHTALYWYRQSLGQGLEFLIYFQGNSAPDKSGLPSDRFSAERTGGSVSTLTIQRTQQEDSAVYLCASRPPVGSYEQYFGPGTRLTVT.